This T cell receptor beta chain originates from a study of response to subunit inactivated influenza vaccine. This clonotype came up a few times. Trimming stripped 5 bases from V and 4 bases from J, with 11 bases between. This CDR3 has 13 residues. Germline V lookup: CDR1 MNHNY, CDR2 SVGAGI (reference sequence). TCRdb re-analysed the RT-PCR reads in MiXCR, keeping a single row per CDR3 protein. The sample carries about 570,000 distinct CDR3 sequences, around 11% recorded once. The sample was also reused in another study, on T cells expressing NK-cell markers. From that paper: UMI-tagged 5'RACE template switching yielded the TCR beta cDNA. Several of the donors also had these clonotypes leading their CD3+CD56-NKG2C+ fraction.

The starting material was PBMCs from blood, obtained on the day of vaccination. The receptor was derived from a man between 50 and 59 years old who received an inactivated influenza vaccine. This sequence joins TRBV6-6 and TRBJ2-5, with a possible D match to TRBD2 (5 bases). CDR3 region: CASSLEDGETQYF. The CDR3, as DNA: TGTGCCAGCAGTCTGGAGGACGGAGAGACCCAGTACTTC.